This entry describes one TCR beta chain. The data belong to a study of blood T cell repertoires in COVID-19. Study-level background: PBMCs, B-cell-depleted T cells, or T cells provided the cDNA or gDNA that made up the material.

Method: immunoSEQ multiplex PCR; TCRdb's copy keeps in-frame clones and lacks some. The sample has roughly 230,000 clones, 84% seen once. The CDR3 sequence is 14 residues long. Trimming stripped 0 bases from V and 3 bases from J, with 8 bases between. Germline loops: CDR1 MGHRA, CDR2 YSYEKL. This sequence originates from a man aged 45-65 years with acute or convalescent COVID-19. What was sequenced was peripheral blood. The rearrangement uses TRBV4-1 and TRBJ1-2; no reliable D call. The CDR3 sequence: CASSQDPVYYGYTF. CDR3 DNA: TGCGCCAGCAGCCAAGATCCAGTATACTATGGCTACACCTTC.